The present T cell receptor beta chain was sequenced within a study of cytomegalovirus exposure and HLA in healthy donors (TCRdb year 2017). For context, the study as a whole: According to a later analysis, one platform produced both the roughly 120 validation repertoires and the 670 or so repertoires of the first cohort. The study was designed to test whether signatures of past pathogen exposure could be identified by cataloging public T cell receptors. Along with the approximately 600-subject first cohort, a separate validation cohort of more than 90 different subjects was used. To predict cytomegalovirus infection status, the study brought together high-throughput TCR immunosequencing, statistical association of individual TCRs with disease status, and machine learning.

Trimming takes 1 base from V and 8 bases from J, and the germline ends sit 23 bases apart. CDR1 and CDR2 are read off the germline V gene as KGHSH and LQKENI. The CDR3 starts with the cysteine, ends with the phenylalanine, and has 17 residues. Only the CDR3 part of the read is kept: 51 bases, read in frame from the first base. As to this clone: Which antigen it targets is not known. Base-call qualities are not available, and no considerably larger clone is one nucleotide away.

The investigation overall reported the following: A few of the identified cytomegalovirus-associated TCR beta chains were confirmed in vitro to be specific for cytomegalovirus antigens. According to the authors, the approach could potentially be generalized to other disease states and immunological phenotypes. The classifier was reported to diagnose cytomegalovirus status with high specificity and sensitivity in both the original cohort and the validation cohort. The validation cohort had no HLA typing available for a later analysis, so co-occurrence within that cohort was assessed over all 120 or so repertoires. Most TCR sequences were observed very rarely across donors, whereas some public TCRs were present in many individuals. A total of 150 or so TCR beta chains were listed by the study as associated with cytomegalovirus. A later analysis found that TCRs clustered in the first cohort also tended to co-occur in the 120 validation repertoires, with approximately 94% of cluster scores above 0.

The donors were included in the validation cohort of around 120 subjects, a group kept apart from the roughly 700-subject first cohort. The library came from the immunoSEQ multiplex PCR assay. In the source study's methods: A statistical classification framework was built for diagnosing cytomegalovirus status from the catalog of TCR beta chain sequences. In TCRdb, the immuneACCESS table is reduced to in-frame sequences with V and J assigned. These tables do not hold every clone; where another copy was compared, an unresolved V gene accounts for under half, and the others remain unexplained. That table gives V, J and clone size, and the DNA gave D and trimming. This sample gives 100,000 or so clones in total; 70% to 90% of them show up just once. The ten largest clonotypes hold 3.9% of the sample.

The sequencing input was PBMCs. Recombination joined TRBV18 with TRBJ1-2; the D gene is perhaps TRBD1, on 5 matching bases. This TCR was recovered from a woman in her twenties or thirties in good health and CMV-seronegative. The CDR3 protein: CASSPRLTDQLGRGYTF. The nucleotides are TGTGCCAGCTCACCACGGTTGACAGACCAGTTAGGTCGAGGCTACACCTTC.